This record covers a single TCR beta chain. The data were taken from a study of blood T cell repertoires in COVID-19. Whole-study context: Acute and convalescent COVID-19 specimens originated in the United States, Italy and Spain.

The germline V and J ends were trimmed by 5 bases and 5 bases, with 18 bases remaining between them. The CDR3 totals 15 residues. CDR1 is SGHTA, CDR2 FQGNSA, per germline. In the study's own analysis: Amplification with reference gene primers provided the estimates of nucleated cell counts. The repertoire was sequenced with immunoSEQ multiplex PCR; TCRdb's copy has only in-frame clones and lacks some. V and J calls and clone size are copied from that table; D and trimming were computed from the DNA. The sample carries 65,000 to 85,000 clones, 80% to 95% recorded once. The chain has TRBV7-2 and TRBJ2-5, with D possibly matching TRBD2 (6 bases). Source material: peripheral blood. This clonotype was sampled from a human donor in a cohort sampled during active COVID-19. The CDR3 here is CASSILGPSEETQYF. The DNA of the CDR3 is TGTGCCAGCAGCATCTTGGGACCTAGCGAGGAGACCCAGTACTTC.